A selection of T cell receptor beta chains follows, all from one sample in a study of blood T cell repertoires in COVID-19. The protocol was immunoSEQ multiplex PCR, while the TCRdb copy is restricted to in-frame clones and leaves out a portion. This sample has a few hundred thousand clones, with roughly 85% found just once. Material: PBMCs or T cells enriched from blood (not recorded which). These TCRs come from a woman between 35 and 50 years old with acute COVID-19. Each CDR3 is given with its conserved first and last residue. D genes are given only for firm matches. Only some rows state a clone size, as once, few, many or a class for expanded clones.

v_call	d_call	j_call	cdr3_length	clone_size	cdr3_nt	cdr3_aa
TRBV18	NA	TRBJ1-3	17	NA	TGTGCCAGCTCACCACCGAACAGTCCCCACGTTGGAAACACCATATATTTT	CASSPPNSPHVGNTIYF
TRBV5-5	NA	TRBJ1-5	15	NA	TGTGCCAGCACGCCGAGTATGAGCCCTATCCAGCCCCAGCATTTT	CASTPSMSPIQPQHF
TRBV27	TRBD1	TRBJ2-7	16	NA	TGTGCCAGCAGCCATCTCACCGGGACAGGGGGAGGTGAGCAGTACTTC	CASSHLTGTGGGEQYF
TRBV19	TRBD1	TRBJ1-4	13	NA	TGTGCCAGTAGATGGACAGGGGATGAAAAACTGTTTTTT	CASRWTGDEKLFF
TRBV4-3	TRBD2	TRBJ2-1	18	NA	TGCGCCAGCAGCCAAGGCCCTAGCGGGAGGGCCCTCGCCGATGAGCAGTTCTTC	CASSQGPSGRALADEQFF
TRBV27	NA	TRBJ1-2	13	few	TGTGCCAGCAGCAGGACTACTAACTATGGCTACACCTTC	CASSRTTNYGYTF
TRBV25-1	NA	TRBJ2-1	14	NA	TGTGCCAGCAGTGATTACAGGGCGGGCAATGAGCAGTTCTTC	CASSDYRAGNEQFF
TRBV6-1	NA	TRBJ2-7	15	NA	TGTGCCAGCAGTGAAGGGGTAGGGGCAGCCTACGAGCAGTACTTC	CASSEGVGAAYEQYF
TRBV7-8	TRBD1	TRBJ2-4	14	NA	TGTGCCAGCAGCTTAGAGGGACAGGGGAACATTCAGTACTTC	CASSLEGQGNIQYF
TRBV4-2	NA	TRBJ1-1	15	once	TGTGCCAGCAGCCAAGATGGCAGGGGAAACACTGAAGCTTTCTTT	CASSQDGRGNTEAFF
TRBV5-1	TRBD2	TRBJ2-7	16	many	TGCGCCAGCAGATCCACAGCCGGGACTAGGGTCTACGAGCAGTACTTC	CASRSTAGTRVYEQYF
TRBV6-4	TRBD1	TRBJ1-2	15	NA	TGTGCCAGCAGTGACGACGGACAGGGGGCGAATGGCTACACCTTC	CASSDDGQGANGYTF
TRBV11-3	TRBD1	TRBJ2-3	15	NA	TGTGCCAGCAGCTTCCAGGGGGAAGGCGGGGATACGCAGTATTTT	CASSFQGEGGDTQYF
TRBV7-2	TRBD1	TRBJ2-4	15	NA	TGTGCCAGCAGCTCCCAGACAGGGGCCAAAAACATTCAGTACTTC	CASSSQTGAKNIQYF
TRBV4-2	TRBD2	TRBJ2-5	15	once	TGTGCCAGCAGCCTTTGGAGCGGGGGAGGTGAGACCCAGTACTTC	CASSLWSGGGETQYF
TRBV7-9	TRBD1	TRBJ1-4	11	NA	TGTGCCAGCAGCTCAGGGACAGAACTGTTTTTT	CASSSGTELFF
TRBV19	NA	TRBJ1-2	12	once	TGTGCCAGTAGCGCCAGGGTCGATGGCTACACCTTC	CASSARVDGYTF
TRBV2	NA	TRBJ2-6	16	NA	TGTGCCAGCAGTAAACTCAGGGATTCTGGGGCCAACGTCCTGACTTTC	CASSKLRDSGANVLTF
TRBV7-3	TRBD1	TRBJ2-2	15	NA	TGTGCCAGCAGCCCACAGGGGGCTAACACCGGGGAGCTGTTTTTT	CASSPQGANTGELFF
TRBV2	NA	TRBJ1-5	12	NA	TGTGCCAGCACCTTCGGGGATCAGCCCCAGCATTTT	CASTFGDQPQHF
TRBV6-2/TRBV6-3	NA	TRBJ2-6	19	NA	TGTGCCAGCAGCCGAGTCCGAGGGATCCAAGGATCTGGGGCCAACGTCCTGACTTTC	CASSRVRGIQGSGANVLTF
TRBV29-1	NA	TRBJ1-2	13	NA	TGCAGCGTTGTGGCAGACTCTAACTATGGCTACACCTTC	CSVVADSNYGYTF
TRBV5-6	NA	TRBJ1-1	12	NA	TGTGCCAGCAGCCACACCCCTTCGGAAGCTTTCTTT	CASSHTPSEAFF
TRBV10-1	TRBD1	TRBJ2-1	15	NA	TGCGCCAGCAACAAACCCGGGACAGCTTACAATGAGCAGTTCTTC	CASNKPGTAYNEQFF
TRBV7-9	TRBD1	TRBJ1-5	16	NA	TGTGCCAGCAGCTTAGCATTTGGACAGGGTGATCAGCCCCAGCATTTT	CASSLAFGQGDQPQHF
TRBV18	TRBD2	TRBJ2-7	12	once	TGTGCCAGCTCACCAGGGGGGGACGAGCAGTACTTC	CASSPGGDEQYF
TRBV5-1	TRBD2	TRBJ2-3	14	NA	TGCGCCAGCAGCTTGGTGGCGGGAGAAGATACGCAGTATTTT	CASSLVAGEDTQYF
TRBV18	NA	TRBJ2-7	13	few	TGTGCCAGCTCACCACCAGGGGTGTTTGAGCAGTACTTC	CASSPPGVFEQYF